This T cell receptor (beta chain) was sequenced during a study of CD8 T cells in Susac syndrome. With random hexamers, reverse transcription was performed on about 0.45 to 1 ug of RNA. TCR beta CDR3 was amplified by immunoSEQ covering 54 Vbeta and 13 Jbeta. MiXCR was run by TCRdb on the immunoSEQ multiplex PCR reads, yielding one entry per CDR3 protein. The table has around 170,000 distinct CDR3 sequences, about 94% seen once. TCR beta sequencing was performed on blood CD8+ and CD4+ T cells. Germline V lookup: CDR1 LGHDT, CDR2 YNNKEL (reference sequence). This CDR3 region has 15 residues. V shed 5 bases and J shed 6 bases, with 20 bases lying between them.

This chain uses TRBV3-1 with TRBJ2-7; D not resolved. Sequencing was done on a sample of CD4+ T cells from PBMCs. The source is a human donor with Susac syndrome. The CDR3 here is CASSETQFTAVEQYF. The CDR3 DNA reads TGTGCCAGCAGCGAGACCCAATTCACAGCTGTCGAGCAGTACTTC.